This T cell receptor (beta chain) was sequenced during a study of technical replicates of blood from a handful of donors. With V trimmed by 6 bases and J by 1 base, 3 bases remained unmatched. This CDR3 is 15 amino acids long. Germline V gene sequence: CDR1 SNHLY, CDR2 FYNNEI. The data were produced by immunoSEQ multiplex PCR, yet TCRdb's version contains in-frame clones alone and is incomplete. The sample lists roughly 60,000 clones, 80% to 95% occurring once. V gene TRBV2 combines with J gene TRBJ2-2; 9 nucleotides agree with TRBD1. This receptor was identified in a human donor in good health. Some clones in this sample may be carry-over from other donors' samples. Source material: PBMCs. The CDR3, as DNA: TGTGCCAGCAGCGGGACAGGGCGGAACACCGGGGAGCTGTTTTTT. Translating gives CASSGTGRNTGELFF.